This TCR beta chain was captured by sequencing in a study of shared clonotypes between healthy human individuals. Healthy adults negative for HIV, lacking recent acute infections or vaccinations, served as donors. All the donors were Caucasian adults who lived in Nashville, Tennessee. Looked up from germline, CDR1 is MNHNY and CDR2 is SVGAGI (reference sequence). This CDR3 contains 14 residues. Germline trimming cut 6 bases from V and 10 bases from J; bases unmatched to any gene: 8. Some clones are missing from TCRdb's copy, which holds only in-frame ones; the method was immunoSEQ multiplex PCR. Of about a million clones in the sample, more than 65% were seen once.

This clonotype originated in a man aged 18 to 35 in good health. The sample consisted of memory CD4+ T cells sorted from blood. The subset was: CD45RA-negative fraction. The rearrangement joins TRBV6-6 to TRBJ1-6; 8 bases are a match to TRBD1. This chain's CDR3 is CASSETGAGSPLHF. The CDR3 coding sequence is TGTGCCAGCAGCGAGACAGGGGCTGGCTCACCCCTCCACTTT.